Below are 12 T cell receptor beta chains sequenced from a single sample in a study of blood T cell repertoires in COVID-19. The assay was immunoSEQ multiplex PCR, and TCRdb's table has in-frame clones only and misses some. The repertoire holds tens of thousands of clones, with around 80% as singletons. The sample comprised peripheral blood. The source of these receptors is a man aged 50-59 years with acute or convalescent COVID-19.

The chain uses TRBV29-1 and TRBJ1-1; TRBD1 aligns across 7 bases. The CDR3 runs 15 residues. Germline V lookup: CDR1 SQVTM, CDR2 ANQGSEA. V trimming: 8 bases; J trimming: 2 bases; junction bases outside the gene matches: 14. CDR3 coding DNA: TGCAGCCTCTTACCGGGACAGCAGATAAACACTGAAGCTTTCTTT. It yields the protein CSLLPGQQINTEAFF.

Written as DNA, the CDR3 is TGTGCCAGCAGCCTCAGGACAGGGGCTTCCGGGGAGCTGTTTTTT. Protein product: CASSLRTGASGELFF. This rearrangement joins TRBV6-5 to TRBJ2-2, with 9 bases aligning to TRBD1. This CDR3 is 15 amino acids long. Losses at the gene ends were 6 bases for V and 6 bases for J; bases not matched to a gene: 8. Germline CDR1 reads MNHEY; CDR2 reads SVGAGI.

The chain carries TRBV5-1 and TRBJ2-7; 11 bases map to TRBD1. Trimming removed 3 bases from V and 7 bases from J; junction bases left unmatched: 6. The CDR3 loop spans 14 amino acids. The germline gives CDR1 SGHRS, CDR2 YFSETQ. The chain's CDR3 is CASSSGQGAREQYF. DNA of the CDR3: TGCGCCAGCAGCTCCGGACAGGGGGCGCGGGAGCAGTACTTC.

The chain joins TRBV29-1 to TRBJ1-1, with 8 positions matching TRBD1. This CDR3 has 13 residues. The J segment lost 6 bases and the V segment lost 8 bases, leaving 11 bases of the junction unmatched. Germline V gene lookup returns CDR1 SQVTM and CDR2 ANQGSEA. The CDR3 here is CSTRTGRVSEAFF. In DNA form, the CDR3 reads TGCAGCACGAGGACAGGGAGAGTATCTGAAGCTTTCTTT.

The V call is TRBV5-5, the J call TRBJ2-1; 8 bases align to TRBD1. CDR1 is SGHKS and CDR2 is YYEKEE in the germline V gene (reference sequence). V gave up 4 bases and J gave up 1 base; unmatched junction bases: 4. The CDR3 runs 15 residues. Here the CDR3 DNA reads TGTGCCAGCAGCCCGACAGGGGATTCCTACAATGAGCAGTTCTTC. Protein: CASSPTGDSYNEQFF.

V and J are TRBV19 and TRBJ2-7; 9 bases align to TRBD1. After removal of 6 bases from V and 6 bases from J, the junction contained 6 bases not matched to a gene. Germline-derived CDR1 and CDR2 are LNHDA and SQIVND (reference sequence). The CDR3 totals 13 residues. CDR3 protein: CASSGTGWSEQYF. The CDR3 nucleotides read TGTGCCAGTAGCGGGACAGGGTGGAGCGAGCAGTACTTC.

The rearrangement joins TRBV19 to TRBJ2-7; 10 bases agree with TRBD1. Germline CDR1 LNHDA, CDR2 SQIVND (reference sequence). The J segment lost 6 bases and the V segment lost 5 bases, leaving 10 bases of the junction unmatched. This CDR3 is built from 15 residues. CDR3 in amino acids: CASSGAGTGVSEQYF. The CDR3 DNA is TGTGCCAGTAGTGGGGCGGGGACAGGGGTCTCCGAGCAGTACTTC.

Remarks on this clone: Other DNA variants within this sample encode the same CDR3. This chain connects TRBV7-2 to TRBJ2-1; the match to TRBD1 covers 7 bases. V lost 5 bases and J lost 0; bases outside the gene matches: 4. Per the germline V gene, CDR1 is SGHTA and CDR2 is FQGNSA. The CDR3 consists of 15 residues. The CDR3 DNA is TGTGCCAGCAGCAGGGGGCAGGGCTCCTACAATGAGCAGTTCTTC. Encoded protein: CASSRGQGSYNEQFF.

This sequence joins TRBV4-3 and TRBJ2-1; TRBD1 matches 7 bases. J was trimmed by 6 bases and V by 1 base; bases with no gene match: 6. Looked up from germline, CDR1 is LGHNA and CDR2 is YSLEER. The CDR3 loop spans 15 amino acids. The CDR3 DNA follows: TGCGCCAGCAGCCAAGCAAGGGACAGAGGCAATGAGCAGTTCTTC. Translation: CASSQARDRGNEQFF.

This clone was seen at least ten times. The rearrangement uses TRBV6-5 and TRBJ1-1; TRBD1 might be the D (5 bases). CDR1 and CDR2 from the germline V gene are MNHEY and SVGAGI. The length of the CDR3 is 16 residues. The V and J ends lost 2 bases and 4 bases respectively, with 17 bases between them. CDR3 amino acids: CASSYGSGLIVTEAFF. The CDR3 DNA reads TGTGCCAGCAGTTACGGTTCAGGGTTAATAGTCACTGAAGCTTTCTTT.

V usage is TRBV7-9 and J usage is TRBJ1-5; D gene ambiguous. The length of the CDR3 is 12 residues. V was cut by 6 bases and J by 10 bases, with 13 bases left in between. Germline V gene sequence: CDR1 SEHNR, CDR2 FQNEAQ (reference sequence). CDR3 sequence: CASSHDIPPQHF. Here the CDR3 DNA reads TGTGCCAGCAGTCACGACATCCCACCCCAGCATTTT.

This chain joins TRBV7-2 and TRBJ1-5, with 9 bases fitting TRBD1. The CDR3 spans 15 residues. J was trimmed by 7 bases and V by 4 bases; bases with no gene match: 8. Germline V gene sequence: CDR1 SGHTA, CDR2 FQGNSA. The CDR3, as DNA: TGTGCCAGCAGCTCTTTCCAGGGACAGGGCCAGCCCCAGCATTTT. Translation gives CASSSFQGQGQPQHF.